The source of this T cell receptor (beta chain) is a study of cytomegalovirus exposure and HLA in healthy donors (dated by TCRdb to between 2016 and 2019). About the full investigation: In an earlier analysis of fewer than 750 of the donors, 250 to 350 Gb of sequence data and 95 million to 130 million unique TCR beta sequences from 180 million or so T cells were reported. An early release that covered about 600 HLA-typed donors contained 300 to 350 gigabases of sequencing data and 80 million or so unique TCR sequences. Of the roughly 400 genotyped donors, 65% to 90% fell in the genetic ancestry cluster associated with self-reported Caucasian donors. The aim of the study was to test whether cataloging public T cell receptors could identify signatures of past pathogen exposure. The study profiled the T cell repertoires of about 720 subjects by immunosequencing and related them to cytomegalovirus serostatus. In addition to the first cohort of approximately 650 subjects, a separate validation cohort of about 120 different subjects was used. High-throughput TCR immunosequencing, statistical association of individual TCRs with disease status, and machine learning were combined to predict cytomegalovirus infection status. To study patterns of TCR occurrence, a later analysis re-analyzed previously published TCR beta repertoires from around 700 donors and added high-resolution HLA genotyping. Rather than using new phenotypic data, the later analysis identified candidate immune exposures from TCR beta sequences and from how often those sequences occurred across donors. To decide whether each TCR beta V gene segment behaved as functional or pseudogenic, an earlier analysis of approximately 600 of the donors relied on high-throughput TCR beta sequencing. Alongside the repertoire data, information on donor age, sex, ethnicity and CMV serostatus was compiled. In a later genetic analysis, genome-wide SNP genotypes for about three fifths of the roughly 670 donors were used, and that subset was treated as a discovery cohort. All discovery cohort repertoires had been generated on a single sequencing platform. HLA typing covered class I and class II loci at four-digit resolution. The number of typed donors differed by locus: 629-630 for A, B, C, DRB1 and DQB1; 500 to 550 for DQA1; around 610 for DPA1; and some 430 for DPB1. Roughly 5 DR-DQ haplotypes were handled as single units for association and clustering, since linkage in the cohort was strong. Across approximately 420 genotyped donors of the cohort, an average of roughly 250,000 unique TCR beta nucleotide sequences per donor were sequenced, and approximately 19% of those sequences were non-productive.

The cohort comprised 550 to 700 healthy bone marrow donors. At the time of sampling, every cohort member was nominally healthy, though immune exposures that went unrecorded were likely present. The donor tested CMV seronegative and was one of the 352 seronegative cohort members. A peripheral blood sample was provided by each donor, and peripheral blood mononuclear cells were used for TCR beta sequencing. The Qiagen DNeasy Blood Extraction Kit was used to extract genomic DNA from the blood cell samples. Study-wide findings and limitations: Because HLA typing was missing for some donors at each locus, association tests included only the typed subset. In a later analysis, HLA-associated TCR beta chains showed more clonal expansion and lower generation probabilities than non-associated chains that were equally common. In vitro tests confirmed that a few of the cytomegalovirus-associated TCR beta chains recognize cytomegalovirus antigens. V-gene and J-gene trimming of TCR beta chains was associated with a missense DCLRE1C variant in a later genetic analysis, and the association was replicated in an independent cohort. In a later analysis, TCR association rates were found to vary across HLA loci, with the most associated TCRs seen for DRB1 alleles and the fewest for HLA-C alleles. In a later genetic analysis, fewer N-insertions in productive TCRs were reported among donors in an Asian-associated ancestry cluster than the approximately 670-donor mean. A later analysis found that most CMV-associated TCR beta chains appeared HLA-restricted, with HLA associations seemingly driven largely by CMV exposure. It was suggested by the authors that the approach could potentially be generalized to other disease states and immunological phenotypes. At a false discovery rate of 0.05, a later analysis linked under 20,000 TCR beta sequences to specific HLA alleles. An earlier analysis of some 590 of the donors showed that most TCR beta V segments appeared in productive rearrangements either about 87% or about 30% of the time, which broadly matched IMGT annotations. The study gave a list of around 170 TCR beta chains associated with cytomegalovirus. Sequencing depth was assumed to be roughly uniform across donors in the presence/absence analyses, though that assumption may not hold. Immune exposure information for the cohort was limited to CMV serostatus. The classifier was reported to diagnose cytomegalovirus status with high specificity and sensitivity in both the original cohort and the validation cohort. The earlier analysis of about 600 of the donors excluded 15 to 20 rarely observed V segments, including chromosome 9 orphons, because counts were too low. Some IMGT-functional V segments, including TRBV6-2 and TRBV6-3, could not be told apart with the 87-base-pair reads, so those segments were excluded. A later analysis reported that several top co-occurrence clusters appeared linked to parvovirus B19, influenza, CMV and Epstein-Barr virus. A cluster of highly shared sequence variants was judged likely to be a technical artifact of the sequencing pipeline. A further reported finding was that TCR beta sequences accurately predicted the HLA-A and HLA-B alleles for most subjects in the first cohort. While some public TCRs were present in many individuals, most TCR sequences turned up only very rarely across donors. When HLA alleles, especially DR and DQ, strongly co-occurred, attributing TCR associations to individual alleles was difficult. Correlated functional status among segregating V segments might be attributable to linkage disequilibrium, but an unknown experimental factor could not be ruled out. This cohort had only TCR beta chains sequenced, and the lack of alpha or paired-chain data limited which features could be detected.

The library was produced with the immunoSEQ multiplex PCR assay. A mixture of 60 forward primers for TCR Vbeta segments and 13 reverse primers for TCR Jbeta segments was used in the multiplex PCR. The CDR3 region of rearranged TCR beta genes was amplified from genomic DNA with a multiplex PCR assay. On the Illumina HiSeq System, the amplified TCR beta libraries were sequenced as 87-base-pair reads. On the study's bioinformatics: A later analysis tallied 75 million to 95 million unique TCR beta chains across the 550 to 850 repertoires, and some 10 million of those chains were shared by two or more donors. A nearest-neighbor algorithm error-corrected the raw reads and collapsed the reads into unique sequences, merging closely related sequences to remove PCR and sequencing errors. Alignment of CDR3 sequences to IMGT reference sequences was used to assign V, D and J gene segments. For a sequence to be retained, at least a six-nucleotide match to both a V gene segment and a J gene segment was required. A rearrangement was called productive if the CDR3 had no stop codons and remained in frame with V and J, and every other rearrangement was called non-productive. CDR3 was defined according to IMGT convention as the region running from the second conserved V-encoded cysteine to the conserved J-encoded phenylalanine. The earlier analysis of about 640 of the donors excluded any sequence lacking an unambiguous match to a single V gene segment. In an earlier analysis of a few hundred of the donors, a V segment was called functional when productive rearrangements were above 56.7%, and segregating when the standard deviation between donors exceeded 5%. A statistical classification framework was built to diagnose cytomegalovirus status from the catalog of TCR beta chain sequences. In a later analysis, V and J genes were assigned by comparing TCR nucleotide sequences against IMGT/GENE-DB human TR gene sequences. A later analysis assigned CDR3 sequences and most-parsimonious VDJ recombination scenarios with the TCRdist pipeline. A later analysis defined each TCR beta chain by its CDR3 amino acid sequence plus V-gene family, and excluded reads lacking a unique V-gene family. To address suspected cross-contamination and a sequencing artifact, a later analysis removed a few hundred highly shared, low-generation-probability nucleotide sequences. In a later analysis, a clonal expansion index was calculated for each public chain from normalized within-repertoire ranks of inferred template counts. Generation probabilities in a later analysis came from a VDJ recombination model fitted to out-of-frame rearrangements, and those results were checked against IGoR. Hypergeometric tests were used in a later analysis to score TCR-TCR, TCR-HLA and TCR-CMV co-occurrence, with a repertoire-size bias correction applied to the TCR pairs. To estimate false discovery rates, a later analysis permuted the HLA or CMV assignments 20 times. In a later analysis, co-occurring TCRs were grouped using DBSCAN, and TCRdist sequence similarity was added for clustering within HLA-allele-positive subsets. Repertoires with fewer than 30,000 or more than 120,000 public chains were left out of co-occurrence clustering, as were five repertoires with anomalous nucleotide sharing. TCRdb re-hosts the immuneACCESS table, in-frame sequences only. Its copies lack some clones; in the studies checked, an unresolved V gene accounts for under half of them, and the cause for the rest is not known. D and trimming come from the DNA, and the V and J calls and clone size come from that table. This sample holds roughly 240,000 clones; more than 70% were observed only once. The biggest ten clones account for under 0.6% of the sample.

Taken from the germline V gene (reference sequence), the CDR1 and CDR2 loops are SEHNR and FQNEAQ. The junction shows trimming of 1 base on V and 1 base on J, and the gene matches do not reach 3 bases of it. Spanning cysteine to phenylalanine, the CDR3 consists of 16 amino acids. This entry keeps only the CDR3 DNA: 48 bases, framed from base 1. On this clone itself: There is no known antigen for this receptor. No much larger clone is present one base from it, and per-base qualities are unavailable.

The chain is made from TRBV7-9 and TRBJ1-5, with 8 bases in between that match TRBD1. Material: PBMCs. The TCR sequence derives from a boy aged 5-17 years in good health and CMV-seronegative. Here the CDR3 is given as CASSLGTGNSNQPQHF. The DNA sequence is given as TGTGCCAGCAGCTTAGGGACAGGGAACAGCAATCAGCCCCAGCATTTT.